A selection of T cell receptor beta chains follows, all from one sample in a study of response to subunit inactivated influenza vaccine. TCRdb re-called the RT-PCR reads with MiXCR, one entry per CDR3 protein. The sample has 500,000 to 650,000 distinct CDR3 sequences, roughly 8.2% seen once. The sample here was PBMCs from blood, taken around 2 years after vaccination. These receptors were taken from a man in his fifties or sixties who received an inactivated influenza vaccine. Each CDR3 is given with its conserved first and last residue. Each record gives: D gene, V gene, clone size, J gene, CDR3 DNA, CDR3 protein. D genes are given only for firm matches. Rows give clone size only sometimes, using once, few, many, or a class for an expanded clone.

TRBD2,TRBV27,few,TRBJ2-7,TGTGCCAGCAGTTCCCCGAAGCGGGGGACCTACGAGCAGTACTTC,CASSSPKRGTYEQYF
.,TRBV4-3,few,TRBJ1-4,TGCGCCAGCAGCCAACCCGGGACGGAGAATGAAAAACTGTTTTTT,CASSQPGTENEKLFF
.,TRBV20-1,many,TRBJ2-7,TGCAGTGCCGAAGACGGGAGCTACGAGCAGTACTTC,CSAEDGSYEQYF
.,TRBV5-6,many,TRBJ2-3,TGTGCCAGCAGCTTGGGGGCTGGGACAGATACGCAGTATTTT,CASSLGAGTDTQYF
.,TRBV20-1,.,TRBJ2-7,TGCAGTGCTAGAGACCCAGGATACTACGAGCAGTACTTC,CSARDPGYYEQYF
TRBD2,TRBV9,few,TRBJ2-1,TGTGCCAGCAGCGCGGGGAGGGGTCCTTACAATGAGCAGTTCTTC,CASSAGRGPYNEQFF
.,TRBV20-1,.,TRBJ2-3,TGCAGTGCTAGATCCCAGGGGAACACAGATACGCAGTATTTT,CSARSQGNTDTQYF
.,TRBV20-1,.,TRBJ2-7,TGCAGTGGCGGGGGCCTTTCTTTGAACGAGCAGTACTTC,CSGGGLSLNEQYF
TRBD2,TRBV25-1,many,TRBJ2-1,TGTGCCAGCAGTGAACTTAGCGGGGGGTCCTACAATGAGCAGTTCTTC,CASSELSGGSYNEQFF
TRBD2,TRBV19,few,TRBJ2-5,TGTGCCAGTAGTGATAGCGGGGGCCTTCAAGAGACCCAGTACTTC,CASSDSGGLQETQYF
.,TRBV20-1,few,TRBJ2-4,TGCAGTGCCGCAGGACAACCAGCCAAAAACATTCAGTACTTC,CSAAGQPAKNIQYF
.,TRBV20-1,few,TRBJ1-2,TGCAGTGCTAGAGATGGGTTGGGATATGGCTACACCTTC,CSARDGLGYGYTF
.,TRBV12-3/TRBV12-4,many,TRBJ2-6,TGTGCCAGCAGTAGCTCTGGGGCCAACGTCCTGACTTTC,CASSSSGANVLTF
.,TRBV28,many,TRBJ2-7,TGTGCCAGCAGTCGAAAAGCCTACGAGCAGTACTTC,CASSRKAYEQYF
TRBD1,TRBV25-1,many,TRBJ1-2,TGTGCCAGCAGCCCCTATCAGGGGGTTGGCTACACCTTC,CASSPYQGVGYTF
.,TRBV21-1,.,TRBJ2-7,TGTGCCAGCAGTCTCTCAGGGGGGGACGAGCAGTACTTC,CASSLSGGDEQYF
TRBD2,TRBV12-3/TRBV12-4,few,TRBJ2-1,TGTGCCAGCAGCCCAAGCCGACTAGCGGGGGGCAATGAGCAGTTCTTC,CASSPSRLAGGNEQFF
TRBD1,TRBV28,.,TRBJ2-1,TGTGCCAGCAGTGGAAACAGGGGGCCCAGCTCCTACAATGAGCAGTTCTTC,CASSGNRGPSSYNEQFF
TRBD1,TRBV7-2,.,TRBJ2-1,TGTGCCAGCAGTAATGACGGGACAGGGGGCAAGTTCTTC,CASSNDGTGGKFF
.,TRBV12-3/TRBV12-4,few,TRBJ2-3,TGTGCCAGCAGAGAGAGGGGACTGGACACAGATACGCAGTATTTT,CASRERGLDTDTQYF
.,TRBV18,.,TRBJ2-4,TGTGCCAGCTCACCCCCCGGCGGGTCGGACATTCAGTACTTC,CASSPPGGSDIQYF
TRBD2,TRBV9,.,TRBJ2-7,TGTGCCAGCAGCGTAGAGCCGGGAGGGTCTGGGTACGAGCAGTACTTC,CASSVEPGGSGYEQYF
.,TRBV11-2,.,TRBJ1-4,TGTGCCAGCAGCTTACCGGCGAATGAGGAACTGTTTTTT,CASSLPANEELFF
.,TRBV3-1,.,TRBJ2-7,TGTGCCAGCAGCCGGGGGGCTCGTTACGAGCAGTACTTC,CASSRGARYEQYF
TRBD1,TRBV20-1,.,TRBJ2-7,TGCAGTGCGACCTCCCAACAGGGGGCGTCCTACGAGCAGTACTTC,CSATSQQGASYEQYF
.,TRBV7-2,many,TRBJ1-1,TGTGCCAGCAGCTTAGAGTCAGGGACTGAAGCTTTCTTT,CASSLESGTEAFF